A selection of T cell receptor beta chains follows, all from one sample in a study of vaccination and CD4 T cells after COVID-19. These TCRs' antigens remain unknown. TCRdb re-called the PCR reads with MiXCR, one entry per CDR3 protein. The sample holds some 9,600 distinct CDR3 sequences, roughly 25% seen once. The sample consisted of CD4+ T cells from blood, cultured in vitro, taken before SARS-CoV-2 vaccination. The receptors here all came from a human donor who received a COVID-19 vaccine. Both conserved end residues are part of each CDR3. The D gene is left open where the match is weak. Size is omitted from some rows. Given values are once, few, many or a class for expanded clones.

length	size	J	V	D	CDR3	DNA
11	few	TRBJ1-1	TRBV20-1	TRBD1	CSARGGREAFF	TGCAGTGCACGAGGGGGCAGGGAAGCTTTCTTT
11	-	TRBJ2-5	TRBV5-1	-	CASSLRETQYF	TGCGCCAGCAGCTTGAGGGAGACCCAGTACTTC
15	few	TRBJ2-6	TRBV28	TRBD1	CASSSGTAGANVLTF	TGTGCCAGCAGTTCTGGGACAGCTGGGGCCAACGTCCTGACTTTC
12	-	TRBJ2-7	TRBV2	-	CASSEGPYEQYF	TGTGCCAGCAGTGAAGGACCCTACGAGCAGTACTTC
13	-	TRBJ2-5	TRBV5-6	-	CASSSDYQETQYF	TGTGCCAGCAGCTCCGACTATCAAGAGACCCAGTACTTC
14	-	TRBJ1-3	TRBV2	TRBD1	CASGIQGAGNTIYF	TGTGCCAGCGGTATTCAGGGGGCAGGAAACACCATATATTTT
14	-	TRBJ2-7	TRBV27	-	CASSPTRISYEQYF	TGTGCCAGCAGTCCCACTAGGATTTCCTACGAGCAGTACTTC
14	medium-sized	TRBJ2-3	TRBV7-2	-	CASSRDTPTDTQYF	TGTGCCAGCAGCCGGGACACTCCTACAGATACGCAGTATTTT
20	medium-sized	TRBJ1-6	TRBV27	-	CASSSVGPRPPGSYNSPLHF	TGTGCCAGCAGTTCGGTTGGGCCGCGGCCACCTGGCTCCTATAATTCACCCCTCCACTTT
15	-	TRBJ1-1	TRBV4-2	-	CASSQEGGSNTEAFF	TGTGCCAGCAGCCAAGAAGGCGGGAGTAACACTGAAGCTTTCTTT
14	-	TRBJ1-2	TRBV29-1	-	CSVELAVTNYGYTF	TGCAGCGTTGAATTGGCAGTTACTAACTATGGCTACACCTTC
15	-	TRBJ1-6	TRBV7-9	TRBD1	CASSSTGGYNSPLHF	TGTGCCAGCAGCTCCACAGGGGGCTATAATTCACCCCTCCACTTT
15	-	TRBJ1-3	TRBV5-1	TRBD1	CASRPTGGAGNTIYF	TGCGCCAGCAGACCTACAGGGGGTGCTGGAAACACCATATATTTT
14	-	TRBJ2-6	TRBV10-3	-	CAISDSSGANVLTF	TGTGCCATCAGTGACAGCTCTGGGGCCAACGTCCTGACTTTC
14	-	TRBJ1-6	TRBV19	TRBD1	CASSQQGMDSPLHF	TGTGCCAGTAGCCAACAGGGGATGGATTCACCCCTCCACTTT
13	-	TRBJ2-7	TRBV5-1	TRBD2	CASSLSGVHEQYF	TGCGCCAGCAGCCTGAGCGGGGTTCACGAGCAGTACTTC
14	few	TRBJ1-2	TRBV21-1	-	CASSKFERNYGYTF	TGTGCCAGCAGCAAATTCGAACGGAACTATGGCTACACCTTC
15	-	TRBJ1-2	TRBV6-2/TRBV6-3	-	CASRADSQSNYGYTF	TGTGCCAGCAGGGCAGATTCTCAATCTAACTATGGCTACACCTTC
14	-	TRBJ2-5	TRBV20-1	TRBD1	CSAETGQGQETQYF	TGCAGTGCCGAGACCGGACAGGGTCAAGAGACCCAGTACTTC
14	-	TRBJ2-2	TRBV24-1	-	CATSGTSNTGELFF	TGTGCCACCTCCGGGACATCTAACACCGGGGAGCTGTTTTTT
13	-	TRBJ2-3	TRBV2	-	CASSEPPFNTQYF	TGTGCCAGCAGTGAACCTCCATTTAATACGCAGTATTTT
15	-	TRBJ2-5	TRBV5-1	-	CASTGDGVSQETQYF	TGCGCCAGCACCGGGGATGGGGTCAGTCAAGAGACCCAGTACTTC
12	-	TRBJ2-7	TRBV18	-	CASSRDPGEQYF	TGTGCCAGCTCACGGGACCCGGGGGAGCAGTACTTC
14	few	TRBJ2-7	TRBV7-6	-	CASSLGHPGYEQYF	TGTGCCAGCAGCCTAGGACATCCTGGCTACGAGCAGTACTTC
16	few	TRBJ2-6	TRBV12-3/TRBV12-4	-	CASRPTSPAGANVLTF	TGTGCCAGCAGACCGACCTCTCCGGCTGGGGCCAACGTCCTGACTTTC
14	-	TRBJ2-1	TRBV7-3	TRBD2	CATAAGGNNNEQFF	TGTGCCACGGCGGCGGGGGGGAACAACAATGAGCAGTTCTTC
18	-	TRBJ2-1	TRBV2	TRBD2	CASSEASGFSGAYNEQFF	TGTGCCAGCAGTGAAGCCTCCGGGTTTAGCGGGGCTTACAATGAGCAGTTCTTC
15	few	TRBJ1-2	TRBV19	-	CASSIVTGANYGYTF	TGTGCCAGTAGTATCGTAACAGGAGCTAACTATGGCTACACCTTC
17	few	TRBJ2-1	TRBV7-2	-	CASSLAVGGSSYNEQFF	TGTGCCAGCAGCTTAGCCGTTGGAGGGAGCTCCTACAATGAGCAGTTCTTC